Shown below are 7 T cell receptor beta chains from a single sample sequenced in a study of blood T cell repertoires in COVID-19. This table comes from immunoSEQ multiplex PCR, and its TCRdb copy is limited to in-frame clones, with some not included. Of 180,000 or so clones in the sample, about 86% were seen once. Sequenced material: peripheral blood. All receptors come from a man aged 18 to 29 with acute or convalescent COVID-19.

The rearrangement joins TRBV7-9 to TRBJ2-1, with D maybe TRBD1 (5 bases). The CDR3 has 15 residues. Looked up from germline, CDR1 is SEHNR and CDR2 is FQNEAQ (reference sequence). V was trimmed by 1 base and J by 9 bases, leaving 16 bases between them. Here the CDR3 DNA reads TGTGCCAGCAGCTTAGTCGGGCAGGGCCGTAGTGAGCAGTTCTTC. Translated: CASSLVGQGRSEQFF.

This chain connects TRBV7-9 to TRBJ2-3, with TRBD2 matching over 10 bases. The CDR3 covers 15 residues. The V gene end was trimmed by 0 bases and the J gene end by 3 bases; junction bases not matched to a gene: 0. Germline assignment: CDR1 SEHNR and CDR2 FQNEAQ (reference sequence). CDR3: CASSLAAGGTDTQYF. CDR3 sequence (DNA): TGTGCCAGCAGCTTAGCAGCGGGGGGGACAGATACGCAGTATTTT.

This clone is a singleton in its sample. This chain links TRBV5-1 with TRBJ1-4; 12 bases are shared with TRBD1. Unmatched junction bases numbered 5, after V lost 4 bases and J lost 7 bases. Germline assignment: CDR1 SGHRS and CDR2 YFSETQ. This CDR3 has 15 residues. CDR3 in amino acids: CASSEGQGASEKLFF. Here the CDR3 DNA reads TGCGCCAGCAGCGAGGGACAGGGGGCGAGTGAAAAACTGTTTTTT.

V and J are TRBV6-2 or TRBV6-3 and TRBJ1-5; the D gene is possibly TRBD1 (6 bases). Germline assignment: CDR1 MNHEY and CDR2 SVGEGT. Trimming stripped 6 bases from V and 7 bases from J, with 25 bases between. The CDR3 totals 17 residues. For the CDR3, the DNA is TGTGCCAGCAGCTCTACAGGGTTTTTAGAGAAGGGCCAGCCCCAGCATTTT. Translating gives CASSSTGFLEKGQPQHF.

This chain uses TRBV15 with TRBJ1-5, with a tentative D call TRBD1 (5 bases). CDR1 and CDR2 (germline): LNHNV, YYDKDF (reference sequence). The length of the CDR3 is 15 residues. Trimming removed 0 bases from V and 5 bases from J, with 11 bases in between. Here the CDR3 DNA reads TGTGCCACCAGCAGAGATGGTCAGGGCCATCAGCCCCAGCATTTT. This codes for CATSRDGQGHQPQHF.

The rearrangement joins TRBV19 to TRBJ2-2, with TRBD1 as a possible D gene (6 bases). The V gene's germline CDR1 is LNHDA and CDR2 SQIVND (reference sequence). The V gene lost 2 bases and the J gene lost 4 bases, with 11 bases spanning the gap. The CDR3 consists of 15 residues. The CDR3 coding sequence is TGTGCCAGTAGTATAAAGCAGGGGAGCACCGGGGAGCTGTTTTTT. Amino acids: CASSIKQGSTGELFF.

The CDR3 DNA reads as TGTGCCAGCCAAGAGGACGGGCGACTAGCGGGGGGGCTAAATGAGCAGTTCTTC. It encodes CASQEDGRLAGGLNEQFF. The rearrangement joins TRBV19 to TRBJ2-1; 14 bases match TRBD2. There are 18 residues in the CDR3. CDR1 and CDR2 from the germline V gene are LNHDA and SQIVND (reference sequence). V shed 9 bases and J 7 bases; nucleotides not matched to a gene: 17.